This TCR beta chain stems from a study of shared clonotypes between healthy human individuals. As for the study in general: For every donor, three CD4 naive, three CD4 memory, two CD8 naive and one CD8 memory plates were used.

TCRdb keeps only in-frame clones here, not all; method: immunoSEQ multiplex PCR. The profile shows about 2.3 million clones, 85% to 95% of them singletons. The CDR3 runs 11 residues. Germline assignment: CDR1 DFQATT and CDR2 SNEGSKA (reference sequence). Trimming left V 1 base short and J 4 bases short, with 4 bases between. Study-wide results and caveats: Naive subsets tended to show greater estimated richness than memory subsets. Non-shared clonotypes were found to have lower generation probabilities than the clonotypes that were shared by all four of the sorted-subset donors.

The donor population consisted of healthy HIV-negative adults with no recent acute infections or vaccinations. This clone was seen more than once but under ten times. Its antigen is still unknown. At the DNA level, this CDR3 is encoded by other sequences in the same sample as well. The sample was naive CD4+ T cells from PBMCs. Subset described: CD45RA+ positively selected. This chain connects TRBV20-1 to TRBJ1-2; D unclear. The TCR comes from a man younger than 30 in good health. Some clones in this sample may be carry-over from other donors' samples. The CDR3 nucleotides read TGCAGTGCTAGAGTAGCCTATGGCTACACCTTC. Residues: CSARVAYGYTF.